This record looks at one T cell receptor beta chain sequence and its context. The target antigen is unknown. This sample was included in a study of T cell responses to AZD1222 COVID-19 vaccine. Data came from immunoSEQ multiplex PCR; TCRdb stores just in-frame clones and leaves some out. The sample holds about 150,000 clones, around 90% seen once. Study results and limitations: The study found Spike-specific TCR breadth and depth rose after two AZD1222 doses. As reported, nearly half of all spike-specific TCRs target variant regions that are unmutated.

The CDR3 is 14 amino acids. Trimming left V 1 base short and J 8 bases short, with 12 bases between. The germline V gene encodes CDR1 SNHLY and CDR2 FYNNEI. The material was peripheral blood, obtained 28 days after the second AZD1222 dose. This clonotype was obtained from an adult who received the AZD1222 COVID-19 vaccine. V usage is TRBV2 and J usage is TRBJ2-1; weak D call: TRBD1 (5 bases). The CDR3 DNA reads TGTGCCAGCAGTGAAGTGGGCAGGGTCGATGAGCAGTTCTTC. It yields the protein CASSEVGRVDEQFF.